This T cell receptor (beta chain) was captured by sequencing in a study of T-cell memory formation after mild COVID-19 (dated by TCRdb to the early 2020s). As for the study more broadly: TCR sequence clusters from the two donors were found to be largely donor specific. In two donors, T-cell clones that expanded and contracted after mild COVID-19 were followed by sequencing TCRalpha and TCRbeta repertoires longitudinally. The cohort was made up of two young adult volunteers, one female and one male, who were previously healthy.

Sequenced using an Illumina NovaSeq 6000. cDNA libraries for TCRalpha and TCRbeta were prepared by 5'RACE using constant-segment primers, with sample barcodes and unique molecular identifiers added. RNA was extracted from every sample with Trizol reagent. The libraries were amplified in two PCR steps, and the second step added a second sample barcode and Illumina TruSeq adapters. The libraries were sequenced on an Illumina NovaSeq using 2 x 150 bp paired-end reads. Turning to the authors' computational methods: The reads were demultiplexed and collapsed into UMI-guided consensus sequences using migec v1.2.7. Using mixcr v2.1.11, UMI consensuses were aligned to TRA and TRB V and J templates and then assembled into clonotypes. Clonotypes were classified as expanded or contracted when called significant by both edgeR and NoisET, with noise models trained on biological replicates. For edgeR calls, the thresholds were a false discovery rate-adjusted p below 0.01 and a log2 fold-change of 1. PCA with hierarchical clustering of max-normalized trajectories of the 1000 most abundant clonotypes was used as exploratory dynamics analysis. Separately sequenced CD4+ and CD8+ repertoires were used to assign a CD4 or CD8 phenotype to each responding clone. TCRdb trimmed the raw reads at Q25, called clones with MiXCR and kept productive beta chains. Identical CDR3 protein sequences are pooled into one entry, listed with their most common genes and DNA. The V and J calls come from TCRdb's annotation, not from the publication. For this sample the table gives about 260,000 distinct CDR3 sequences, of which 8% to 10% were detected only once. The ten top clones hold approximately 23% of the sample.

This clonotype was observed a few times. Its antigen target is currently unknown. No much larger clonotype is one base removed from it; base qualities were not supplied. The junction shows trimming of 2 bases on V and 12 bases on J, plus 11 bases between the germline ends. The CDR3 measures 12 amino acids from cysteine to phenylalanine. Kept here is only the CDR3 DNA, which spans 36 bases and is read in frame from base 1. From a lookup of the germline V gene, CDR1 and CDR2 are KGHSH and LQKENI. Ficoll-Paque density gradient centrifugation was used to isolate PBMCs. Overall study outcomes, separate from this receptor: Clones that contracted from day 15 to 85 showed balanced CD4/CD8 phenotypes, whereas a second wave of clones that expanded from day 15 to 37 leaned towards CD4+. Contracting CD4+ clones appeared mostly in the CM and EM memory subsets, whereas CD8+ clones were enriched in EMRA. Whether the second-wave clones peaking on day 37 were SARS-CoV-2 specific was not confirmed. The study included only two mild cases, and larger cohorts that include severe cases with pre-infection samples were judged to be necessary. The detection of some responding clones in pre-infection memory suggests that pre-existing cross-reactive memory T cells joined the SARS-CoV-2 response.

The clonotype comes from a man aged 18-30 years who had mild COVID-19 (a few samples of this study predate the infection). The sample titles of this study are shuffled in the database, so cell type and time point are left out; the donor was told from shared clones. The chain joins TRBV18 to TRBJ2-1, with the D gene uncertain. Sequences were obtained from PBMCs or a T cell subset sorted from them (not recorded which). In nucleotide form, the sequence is TGTGCCAGCTCACCAAGAGAGGTTGTGCAGTTCTTC. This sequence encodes CASSPREVVQFF. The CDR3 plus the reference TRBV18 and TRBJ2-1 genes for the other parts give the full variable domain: NAGVMQNPRHLVRRRGQEARLRCSPMKGHSHVYWYRQLPEEGLKFMVYLQKENIIDESGMPKERFSAEFPKEGPSILRIQQVVRGDSAAYFCASSPREVVQFFGPGTRLTVL.